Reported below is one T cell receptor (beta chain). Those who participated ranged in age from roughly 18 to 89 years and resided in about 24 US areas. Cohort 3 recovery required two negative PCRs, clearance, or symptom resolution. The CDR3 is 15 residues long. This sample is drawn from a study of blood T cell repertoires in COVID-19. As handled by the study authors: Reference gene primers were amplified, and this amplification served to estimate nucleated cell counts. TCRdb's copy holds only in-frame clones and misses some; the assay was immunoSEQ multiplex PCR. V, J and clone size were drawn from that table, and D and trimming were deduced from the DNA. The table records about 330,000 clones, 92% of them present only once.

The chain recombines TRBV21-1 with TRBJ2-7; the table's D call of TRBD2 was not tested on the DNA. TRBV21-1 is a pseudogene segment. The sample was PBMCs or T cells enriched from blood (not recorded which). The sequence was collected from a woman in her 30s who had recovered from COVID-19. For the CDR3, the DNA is TGTGCCAGCAGCAAAGTGGAGGGGCGCGTCTACGAGCAGTACTTC. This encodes CASSKVEGRVYEQYF.